The entry below gives a single T cell receptor beta chain sequence along with its context. There are many counts of this clonotype. Its antigen is currently not known. With a much larger clone just one base away, this may be a read error. The data derive from a study of T cells in Graves' hyperthyroidism and ophthalmopathy (dated by TCRdb to the late 2010s). About the study as a whole: Peripheral blood was collected at initial diagnosis, before any treatment. To identify distinguishing TCR V-J signatures, a discovery cohort of 100 patients was used, comprising 43 with Graves' ophthalmopathy and around 57 with stable Graves' hyperthyroidism. Whether ophthalmopathy could be predicted prospectively was tested in an independent validation cohort made up of approximately 19 hyperthyroidism patients plus 17 patients who later progressed to ophthalmopathy. For training and testing, the 100 or so patients in the discovery cohort were randomly divided in a 7:3 ratio. Thyroid tissue and blood T-cell repertoires from about 6 Graves' hyperthyroidism patients were also compared in the study. Once sampling was done, hyperthyroidism patients were given methimazole at a starting dose of 30 mg daily, whereas ophthalmopathy patients were given high-dose intravenous methylprednisolone. TCR Vbeta CDR3 sequencing of some 140 peripheral blood samples (43 ophthalmopathy, approximately 80 hyperthyroidism and some 17 progressor patients) is reported in the paper. General conclusions and limits of the study: No statistical method was used to set the sample size in advance, and investigators knew the group allocation. During validation, the model predicted progression to ophthalmopathy a median of approximately 6.5 months ahead of onset, with just under 71% sensitivity and around 73% specificity. Most expanded thyroid clonotypes (frequency above 0.001) were also detected in blood, suggesting blood repertoires may reflect thyroid immune responses. In cross-validation, a model built on a 13 V-J signature told ophthalmopathy apart from stable hyperthyroidism with approximately 90% sensitivity and around 83% specificity, and in testing the same model reached 80%/75%.

Stable Graves' hyperthyroidism was defined as the absence of progression to ophthalmopathy over 18 months of follow-up. Hyperthyroidism patients were newly diagnosed, with disease duration under 2 months, and aged 18 to 65 years. Exclusion was applied to patients with uncontrolled infections, other autoimmune diseases, pregnancy or lactation. Diagnoses were based on clinical symptoms, serum thyroxine and TRAb, thyroid ultrasound and orbital computed tomography. PBMCs were separated from under 12 ml of fresh peripheral blood using Ficoll-Paque density gradient centrifugation. Trizol reagent was used to extract total RNA, and RNA quality was then checked on an Agilent 2100 Bioanalyzer. Amplification of TCR beta CDR3 regions was carried out from RNA transcripts. The first round of RT-PCR for the TCR CDR3 was performed with the HTBI primer set and the Qiagen OneStep RT-PCR kit. Libraries were constructed in a second round of multiplex PCR, after which size selection and purification were performed. Paired-end sequencing of the libraries was performed with 100 bp reads on an Illumina HiSeq2000. The study's own analysis went as follows. SOAPnuke was used to process the raw data, with reads discarded if the reads contained adapters or uncalled bases, had a mean Phred below 15, or lacked an exact constant-primer or identifier match. COPE v1.2.5 was used to merge the high-quality paired reads, and each unique nucleotide sequence was defined as a clonotype. MiTCR v1.1 was used to align clonotypes to the IMGT TRBV, TRBD and TRBJ reference segments. The analysis was restricted to V-J combinations with a frequency above 0.0001, which together covered about 99% of the repertoires. The TCS score was defined as the ratio of F50 (clonal expansion) to E x V (chaos), calculated using BLOSUM62-based TCRdist between CDR3 peptides within each V-J. Welch's t-statistics and random forest reduced 500 to 550 V-J features to around 14, which were used in a naive Bayes classifier (R e1071). TCRdb itself trimmed the public reads at Q25 with fastp, ran MiXCR and retained productive beta chains. Under each unique CDR3 protein, matching rows form one entry showing the most common genes and DNA. These V and J calls originate from TCRdb's pipeline instead of the authors' own analysis. The sample records roughly 510,000 distinct CDR3 sequences, around 20% of which are singletons. The biggest ten clones account for about 30% of the sample.

The CDR3 sequence holds 19 residues, the cysteine and phenylalanine included. The kept DNA is CDR3 alone, 57 bases in frame from the first base. The germline V gene supplies CDR1 MGHDK and CDR2 SYGVNS. The clonotype was recovered from a young man with Graves' hyperthyroidism. Sequenced material: blood. The rearranged segments are TRBV25-1 and TRBJ2-5; tentative D gene TRBD1, with 5 bases matching. The CDR3 protein is CASSETYAGLPYYQETKYF. The DNA sequence follows: TGTGCCAGCAGTGAAACATATGCAGGGCTACCTTACTACCAAGAGACCAAGTACTTC.